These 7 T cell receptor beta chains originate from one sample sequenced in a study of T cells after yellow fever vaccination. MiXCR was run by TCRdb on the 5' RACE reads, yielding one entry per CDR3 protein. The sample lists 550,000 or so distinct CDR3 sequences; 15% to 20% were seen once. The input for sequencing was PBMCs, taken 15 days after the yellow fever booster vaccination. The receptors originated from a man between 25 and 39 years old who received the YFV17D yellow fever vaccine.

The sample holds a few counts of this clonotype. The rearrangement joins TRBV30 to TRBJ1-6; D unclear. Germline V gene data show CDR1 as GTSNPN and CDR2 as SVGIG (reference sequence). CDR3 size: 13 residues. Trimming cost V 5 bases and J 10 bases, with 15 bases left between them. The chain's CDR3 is CAWGYGLRSPLHF. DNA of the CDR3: TGTGCCTGGGGGTACGGGTTGCGGTCACCCCTCCACTTT.

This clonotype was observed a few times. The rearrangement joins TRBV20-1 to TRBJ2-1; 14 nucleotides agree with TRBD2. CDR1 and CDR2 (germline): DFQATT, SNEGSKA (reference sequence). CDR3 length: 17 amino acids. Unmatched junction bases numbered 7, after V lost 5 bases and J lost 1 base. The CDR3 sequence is CSAPGTSGSGSYNEQFF. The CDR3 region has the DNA TGCAGTGCTCCCGGGACTAGCGGGAGCGGGTCCTACAATGAGCAGTTCTTC.

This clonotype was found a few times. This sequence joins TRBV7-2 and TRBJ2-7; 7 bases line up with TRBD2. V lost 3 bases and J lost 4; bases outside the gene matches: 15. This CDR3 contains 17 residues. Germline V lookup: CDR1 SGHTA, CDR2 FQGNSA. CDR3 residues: CASSFLPGLPFGYEQYF. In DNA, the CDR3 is TGTGCCAGCAGCTTTTTACCGGGACTACCCTTCGGGTACGAGCAGTACTTC.

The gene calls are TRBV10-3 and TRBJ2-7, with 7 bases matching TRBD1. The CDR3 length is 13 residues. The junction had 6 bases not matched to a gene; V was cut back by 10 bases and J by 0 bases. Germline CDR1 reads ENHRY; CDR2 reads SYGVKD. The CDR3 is CATRDSISYEQYF. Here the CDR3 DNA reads TGTGCCACCCGGGACAGCATCTCCTACGAGCAGTACTTC.

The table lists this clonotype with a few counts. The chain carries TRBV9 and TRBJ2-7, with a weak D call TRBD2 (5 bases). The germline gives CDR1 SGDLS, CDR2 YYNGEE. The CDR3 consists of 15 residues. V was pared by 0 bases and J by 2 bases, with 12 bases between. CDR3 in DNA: TGTGCCAGCAGCGTAGACGGGATGGGTGCCTACGAGCAGTACTTC. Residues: CASSVDGMGAYEQYF.

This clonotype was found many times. In nucleotides, the CDR3 is TGTGCCAGCAGCTCCCGATATTACGAGCAGTACTTC. This sequence encodes CASSSRYYEQYF. This chain links TRBV7-9 with TRBJ2-7; no clear D. Germline V gives CDR1 SEHNR, CDR2 FQNEAQ (reference sequence). V dropped 4 bases and J dropped 4 bases, with 8 bases sitting between them. This CDR3 spans 12 amino acids.

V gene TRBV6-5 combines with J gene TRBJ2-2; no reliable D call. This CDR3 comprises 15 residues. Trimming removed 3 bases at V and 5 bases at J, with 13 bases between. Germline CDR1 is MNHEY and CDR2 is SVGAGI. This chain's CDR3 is CASSYLSVETGELFF. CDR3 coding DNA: TGTGCCAGCAGTTATCTCAGCGTAGAAACCGGGGAGCTGTTTTTT.